This is a list of T cell receptor beta chains from one sample in a study of T cells after yellow fever vaccination. Via MiXCR, TCRdb re-called the 5' RACE reads, giving one row per CDR3 protein. The table includes 600,000 to 750,000 distinct CDR3 sequences, 12% detected once. The sample consisted of PBMCs, taken on the day of the yellow fever booster vaccination. These receptors originate from a young man who received the YFV17D yellow fever vaccine. Both conserved end residues are part of each CDR3. A D gene is named only where the DNA matches it firmly. Part of the rows lack a size; the others show once, few, many or a class for expanded clones.

clone size,V gene,D gene,J gene,CDR3 DNA,CDR3 protein
.,TRBV19,.,TRBJ2-1,TGTGCCAGTAGTATAGATGGGAGCGGCTTCTACAATGAGCAGTTCTTC,CASSIDGSGFYNEQFF
few,TRBV6-2/TRBV6-3,.,TRBJ2-7,TGTGCCAGCAATCATCCTAGCAGCGGCGAGCAGTACTTC,CASNHPSSGEQYF
.,TRBV4-3,TRBD1,TRBJ2-2,TGCGCCAGCAGCCAAGAATTGCAGGGGGCGACCGGGGAGCTGTTTTTT,CASSQELQGATGELFF
.,TRBV25-1,.,TRBJ2-6,TGTGCCAGCAGTGAAACAGAGGAGGGTGGGGCCAACGTCCTGACTTTC,CASSETEEGGANVLTF
few,TRBV20-1,.,TRBJ2-3,TGCAGTGCTAGTCAACCGGCTCCAAGTCATACGCAGTATTTT,CSASQPAPSHTQYF
once,TRBV7-2,.,TRBJ2-3,TGTGCCAGCAGCGCGAACCGGGGGGATACGCAGTATTTT,CASSANRGDTQYF
.,TRBV18,TRBD1,TRBJ2-7,TGTGCCAGCTCAGCCGACAGGGCTTCCAACAAGCAGTACTTC,CASSADRASNKQYF
.,TRBV5-6,.,TRBJ2-5,TGTGCCAGCAGCTCAAACCCATGGTCCCACCAAGAGACCCAGTACTTC,CASSSNPWSHQETQYF
few,TRBV18,.,TRBJ1-5,TGTGCCAGCTCCGACGGGGGCCTTATTAGCAATCAGCCCCAGCATTTT,CASSDGGLISNQPQHF
.,TRBV6-5,.,TRBJ1-1,TGTGCCAGCAGTCCCGGATTATTTCCAGCTTTCTTT,CASSPGLFPAFF
.,TRBV20-1,TRBD1,TRBJ2-7,TGCAGTGCTCAACCGGGACAGCTGGCCGAGCAGTACTTC,CSAQPGQLAEQYF
many,TRBV7-9,TRBD1,TRBJ2-7,TGTGCCAGCAGCACCGCGACAGGGGGCGCGTACGAGCAGTACTTC,CASSTATGGAYEQYF
.,TRBV2,.,TRBJ1-2,TGTGCCAGCAGTGAACGAGGAGACTATGGCTACACCTTC,CASSERGDYGYTF
.,TRBV27,.,TRBJ2-1,TGTGCCAGCAGTTTCAGGCAGGGGACCTACAATGAGCAGTTCTTC,CASSFRQGTYNEQFF
.,TRBV6-1,.,TRBJ1-2,TGTGCCAGCATCCTACTGATGGCGCTCTCTGGCTACACCTTC,CASILLMALSGYTF
.,TRBV27,TRBD1,TRBJ2-3,TGTGCCAGCAGCTTAATCCGACCCCGGGACAGGGGTGCAGATACGCAGTATTTT,CASSLIRPRDRGADTQYF
few,TRBV12-3/TRBV12-4,TRBD1,TRBJ1-5,TGTGCCAGCAGTTTCTCAACGACAGGGAGGGATCAGCCCCAGCATTTT,CASSFSTTGRDQPQHF
few,TRBV4-3,.,TRBJ2-2,TGCGCCAGCAGCCCCCCCTTAACCGGGGAGCTGTTTTTT,CASSPPLTGELFF
.,TRBV7-2,TRBD1,TRBJ2-7,TGTGCCAGCAGCCAGGACAGGATACGTTCCTACGAGCAGTACTTC,CASSQDRIRSYEQYF
few,TRBV5-6,.,TRBJ2-7,TGTGCCAGCAGCTCCACCTCAACAGGGAACTACGAGCAGTACTTC,CASSSTSTGNYEQYF
.,TRBV7-8,.,TRBJ2-1,TGTGCCAGCAGTCGCTCGGGGCCGTTC,CASSRSGPF
.,TRBV6-1,.,TRBJ1-3,TGTGCCTCGAATCGGGAGGACTCTGGAAACACCATATATTTT,CASNREDSGNTIYF
few,TRBV12-3/TRBV12-4,.,TRBJ1-6,TGTGCCAGCAGTTTAGCCCCCAAGGATTCACCCCTCCACTTT,CASSLAPKDSPLHF
few,TRBV20-1,.,TRBJ2-6,TGCAGTGCTAGAGTCGGGGGATCTGGGGCCAACGTCCTGACTTTC,CSARVGGSGANVLTF
.,TRBV18,TRBD1,TRBJ1-5,TGTGCCAGCTCACCCGGACAGGACCCTCGACCCCAGCATTTT,CASSPGQDPRPQHF
.,TRBV11-2,.,TRBJ2-7,TGTGCCAGCAGCTTAGGCTGGGACGAGCAGTACTTC,CASSLGWDEQYF
few,TRBV20-1,TRBD2,TRBJ2-1,TGCAGTGCTAGAGCCCCTCTAGCGGGAGTATCCAGTGAGCAGTTCTTC,CSARAPLAGVSSEQFF
few,TRBV18,TRBD1,TRBJ1-2,TGTGCCAGCTCACCAAGACAGGGCGGGGATGGCTACACCTTC,CASSPRQGGDGYTF